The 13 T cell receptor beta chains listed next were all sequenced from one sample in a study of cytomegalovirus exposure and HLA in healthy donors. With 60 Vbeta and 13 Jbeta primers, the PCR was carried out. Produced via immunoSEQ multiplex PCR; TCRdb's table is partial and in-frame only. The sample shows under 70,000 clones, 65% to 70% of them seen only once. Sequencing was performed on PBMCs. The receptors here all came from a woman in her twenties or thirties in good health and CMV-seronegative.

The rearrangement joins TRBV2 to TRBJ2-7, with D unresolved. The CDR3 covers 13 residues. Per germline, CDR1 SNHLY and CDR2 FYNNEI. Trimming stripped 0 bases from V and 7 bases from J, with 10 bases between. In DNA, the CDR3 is TGTGCCAGCAGTGAAGCGGGCCGTAGGGAGCAGTACTTC. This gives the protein CASSEAGRREQYF.

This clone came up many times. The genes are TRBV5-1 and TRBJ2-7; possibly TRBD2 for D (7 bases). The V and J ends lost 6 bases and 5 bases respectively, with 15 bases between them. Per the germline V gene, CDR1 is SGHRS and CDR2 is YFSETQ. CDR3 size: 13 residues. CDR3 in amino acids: CASKIGGQDEQYF. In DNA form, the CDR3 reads TGCGCCAGCAAGATCGGGGGGCAGGACGAGCAGTACTTC. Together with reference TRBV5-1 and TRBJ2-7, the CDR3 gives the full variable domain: KAGVTQTPRYLIKTRGQQVTLSCSPISGHRSVSWYQQTPGQGLQFLFEYFSETQRNKGNFPGRFSGRQFSNSRSEMNVSTLELGDSALYLCASKIGGQDEQYFGPGTRLTVT.

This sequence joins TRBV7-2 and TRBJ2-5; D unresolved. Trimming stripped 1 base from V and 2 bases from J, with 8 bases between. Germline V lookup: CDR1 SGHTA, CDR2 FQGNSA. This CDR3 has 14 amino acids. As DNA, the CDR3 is TGTGCCAGCAGCTTAGGCGGCCTGCAAGAGACCCAGTACTTC. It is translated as CASSLGGLQETQYF. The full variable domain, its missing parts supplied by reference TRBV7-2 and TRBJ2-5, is GAGVSQSPSNKVTEKGKDVELRCDPISGHTALYWYRQSLGQGLEFLIYFQGNSAPDKSGLPSDRFSAERTGGSVSTLTIQRTQQEDSAVYLCASSLGGLQETQYFGPGTRLLVL.

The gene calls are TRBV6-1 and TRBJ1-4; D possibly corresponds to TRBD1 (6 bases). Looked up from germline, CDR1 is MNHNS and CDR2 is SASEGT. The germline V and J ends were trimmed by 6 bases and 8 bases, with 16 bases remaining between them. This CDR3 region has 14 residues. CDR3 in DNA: TGTGCCAGCAGCCGGGACACCAGGGTAGAAAAACTGTTTTTT. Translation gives CASSRDTRVEKLFF.

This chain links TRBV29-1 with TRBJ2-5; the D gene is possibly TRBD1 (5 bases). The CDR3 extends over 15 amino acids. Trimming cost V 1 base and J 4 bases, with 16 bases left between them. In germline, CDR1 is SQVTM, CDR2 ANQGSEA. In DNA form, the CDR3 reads TGCAGCGTTGAAGTACCCCAGGGCAGAGTAGAGACCCAGTACTTC. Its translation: CSVEVPQGRVETQYF.

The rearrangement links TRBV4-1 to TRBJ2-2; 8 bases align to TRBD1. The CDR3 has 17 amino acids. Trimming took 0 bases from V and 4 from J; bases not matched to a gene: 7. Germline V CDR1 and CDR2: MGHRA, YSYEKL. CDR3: CASSQDYGTGATGELFF. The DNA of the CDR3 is TGCGCCAGCAGCCAAGATTACGGGACAGGAGCCACCGGGGAGCTGTTTTTT.

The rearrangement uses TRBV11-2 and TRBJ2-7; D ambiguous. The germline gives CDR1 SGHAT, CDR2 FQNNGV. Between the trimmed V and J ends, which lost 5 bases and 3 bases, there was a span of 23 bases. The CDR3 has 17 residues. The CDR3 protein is CASSPSIGANSFYEQYF. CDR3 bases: TGTGCCAGCAGCCCCTCAATTGGAGCGAATTCGTTCTACGAGCAGTACTTC.

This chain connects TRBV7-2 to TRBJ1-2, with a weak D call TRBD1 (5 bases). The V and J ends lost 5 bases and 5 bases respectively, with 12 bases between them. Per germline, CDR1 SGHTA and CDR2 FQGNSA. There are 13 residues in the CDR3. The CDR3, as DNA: TGTGCCAGCAGCGCAGGGCAAACGTATGGCTACACCTTC. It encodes CASSAGQTYGYTF.

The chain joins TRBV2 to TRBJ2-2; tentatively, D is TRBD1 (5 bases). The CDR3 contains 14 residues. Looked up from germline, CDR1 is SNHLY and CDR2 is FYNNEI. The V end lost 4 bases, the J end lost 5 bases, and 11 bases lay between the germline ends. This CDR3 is CASSVRGPTGELFF. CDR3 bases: TGTGCCAGCAGTGTAAGGGGTCCGACCGGGGAGCTGTTTTTT.

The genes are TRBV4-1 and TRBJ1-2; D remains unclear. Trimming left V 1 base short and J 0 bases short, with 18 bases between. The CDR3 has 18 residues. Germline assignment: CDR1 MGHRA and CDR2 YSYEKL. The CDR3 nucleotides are TGCGCCAGCAGCCAAGCTTCGAATCTTTACGGAGCTAACTATGGCTACACCTTC. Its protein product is CASSQASNLYGANYGYTF.

CDR3 in DNA: TGTGCCAGCAGCGTAGTGGGGCCATTCTCCCAGTACGAGCAGTACTTC. It is translated as CASSVVGPFSQYEQYF. The rearrangement links TRBV9 to TRBJ2-7, with D perhaps matching TRBD1 (5 bases). Germline CDR1 is SGDLS and CDR2 is YYNGEE. V was shortened by 0 bases and J by 4 bases, with 17 bases between the two germline ends. The CDR3 spans 16 residues.

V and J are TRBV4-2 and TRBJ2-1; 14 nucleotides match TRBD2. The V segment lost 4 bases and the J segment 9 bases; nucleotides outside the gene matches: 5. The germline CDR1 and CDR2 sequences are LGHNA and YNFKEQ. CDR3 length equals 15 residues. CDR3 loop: CASSPRLAGGREQFF. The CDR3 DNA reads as TGTGCCAGCAGCCCCCGACTAGCGGGGGGGCGTGAGCAGTTCTTC.

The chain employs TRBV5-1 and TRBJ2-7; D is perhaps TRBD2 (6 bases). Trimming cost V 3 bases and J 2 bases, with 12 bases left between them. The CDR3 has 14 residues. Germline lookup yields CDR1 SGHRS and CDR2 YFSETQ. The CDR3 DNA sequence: TGCGCCAGCAGCTACATAGGAGGGGCCTACGAGCAGTACTTC. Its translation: CASSYIGGAYEQYF.